Each of the 3 T cell receptor beta chains below was sequenced from the same sample in a study of naive and memory T cell subsets. Two oligonucleotides, mixed equimolar, formed the beta constant-region primer covering TRBC1 and TRBC2. Four rounds of PCR amplified the ligated cDNA using nested alpha and beta constant-region primers plus SP2. TCRdb processed the UMI-ligation and nested PCR reads anew with MiXCR; each CDR3 protein has one entry. This table holds fewer than 150,000 distinct CDR3 sequences, about 20% found once. Antigen specificity for these receptors is unknown. Overall study findings and caveats: A few larger clonotypes appeared in naive repertoires, especially CD8, possibly memory cells re-expressing CD45RA.

Sample: naive CD8+ T cells from blood. Every receptor here comes from a human donor in good health.

This clonotype was detected once. This chain uses TRBV10-3 with TRBJ1-6; TRBD1 is a possible D gene (6 bases). This CDR3 has 16 residues. CDR1 is ENHRY, CDR2 SYGVKD, per germline. The germline V and J ends were trimmed by 6 bases and 11 bases, with 23 bases remaining between them. CDR3 in amino acids: CAISADPGQPWTPLHF. The CDR3 DNA reads TGTGCCATCAGCGCCGACCCAGGACAGCCTTGGACACCCCTCCACTTT.

The gene calls are TRBV20-1 and TRBJ2-3; D might be TRBD1 or TRBD2, each matching 6 bases. Germline V lookup: CDR1 DFQATT, CDR2 SNEGSKA (reference sequence). V shed 2 bases and J shed 9 bases, with 24 bases lying between them. This CDR3 contains 16 residues. The CDR3 DNA sequence: TGCAGTGCTAGATTGGCGTGGGGGGCGCGAGAGAAAACGCAGTATTTT. It codes for CSARLAWGAREKTQYF.

This clonotype has more than one count but fewer than ten. This sequence joins TRBV13 and TRBJ1-1, with a possible D match to TRBD1 (5 bases). Germline CDR1 is PRHDT and CDR2 is FYEKMQ (reference sequence). V was shortened by 1 base and J by 1 base, with 10 bases between the two germline ends. The CDR3 spans 15 residues. CDR3 sequence (DNA): TGTGCCAGCAGCTTAGTGCAGGGACCGAACACTGAAGCTTTCTTT. Protein: CASSLVQGPNTEAFF.